This entry concerns a single T cell receptor (beta chain). The target antigen is unknown. With 60 Vbeta and 13 Jbeta primers, the PCR was carried out. Measured with immunoSEQ multiplex PCR; TCRdb has only the in-frame clones, and not every one. The sample has around 190,000 clones; around 77% are singletons. The sample originates from a study of cytomegalovirus exposure and HLA in healthy donors. General observations from the study: Per a prior analysis, the majority of TCR beta V segments were productive roughly 87% or roughly 30% of the time.

The CDR3 has 12 amino acids. CDR1 is ENHRY, CDR2 SYGVKD, per germline. Trimming left V 5 bases short and J 4 bases short, with 5 bases between. Sample: PBMCs. The sequence was collected from a man aged 60-69 years in good health and CMV-seronegative. This chain uses TRBV10-3 with TRBJ2-2, with D possibly being TRBD1 (5 bases). The CDR3 here is CAISQGTGELFF. CDR3 DNA: TGTGCCATCAGTCAGGGCACCGGGGAGCTGTTTTTT.